These 16 T cell receptor beta chains were sequenced from one sample in a study of CD8 T cells in Susac syndrome. Random-hexamer reverse transcription was applied to roughly 0.5 to 1 ug RNA. Via MiXCR, TCRdb re-called the immunoSEQ multiplex PCR reads, giving one row per CDR3 protein. The table shows 65,000 to 90,000 distinct CDR3 sequences, with approximately 95% occurring only once. The sequencing sample was made of CD8+ T cells from PBMCs. These receptors were collected from a human donor with multiple sclerosis.

V usage is TRBV30 and J usage is TRBJ1-2, with 11 positions matching TRBD1. The CDR3 is 13 amino acids. From germline, CDR1 is GTSNPN and CDR2 SVGIG (reference sequence). With V trimmed by 3 bases and J by 5 bases, 2 bases remained unmatched. CDR3 coding DNA: TGTGCCTGGAGCGGGACAGGGGGTTATGGCTACACCTTC. Translating gives CAWSGTGGYGYTF.

The chain is built from TRBV9 and TRBJ2-1, with TRBD2 as a possible D gene (6 bases). The CDR3 spans 17 residues. Trimming took 0 bases from V and 10 from J, leaving 23 bases between them. Looked up from germline, CDR1 is SGDLS and CDR2 is YYNGEE. The CDR3 coding sequence is TGTGCCAGCAGCGTAGGCAGGATCGGGAGAGGGGCGGAAGAGCAGTTCTTC. Amino acids: CASSVGRIGRGAEEQFF.

The rearrangement uses TRBV4-3 and TRBJ1-1, with no clear D. In germline, CDR1 is LGHNA, CDR2 YSLEER. The CDR3 loop spans 13 amino acids. Trimming took off 0 bases at V and 4 bases at J, with 6 bases between the two ends. The CDR3 spells CASSQEWLTEAFF. The CDR3 nucleotides are TGCGCCAGCAGCCAAGAGTGGCTCACTGAAGCTTTCTTT.

The chain has TRBV4-1 and TRBJ1-1, with TRBD1 as a possible D gene (5 bases). Looked up from germline, CDR1 is MGHRA and CDR2 is YSYEKL. V lost 0 bases to trimming and J lost 5 bases, with 10 bases between them. The CDR3 contains 14 residues. DNA for the CDR3: TGCGCCAGCAGCCAAGAACATGGGGGGACTGAAGCTTTCTTT. Amino acids: CASSQEHGGTEAFF.

The chain employs TRBV13 and TRBJ1-1; 11 nucleotides agree with TRBD1. The junction had 2 bases not matched to a gene; V was cut back by 6 bases and J by 5 bases. CDR1 and CDR2 (germline): PRHDT, FYEKMQ (reference sequence). This CDR3 comprises 13 residues. The CDR3 sequence: CASRGDRGTEAFF. The CDR3 nucleotides read TGTGCCAGCAGGGGGGACAGGGGGACTGAAGCTTTCTTT. The whole variable domain, remainder taken from reference TRBV13 and TRBJ1-1, is AAGVIQSPRHLIKEKRETATLKCYPIPRHDTVYWYQQGPGQDPQFLISFYEKMQSDKGSIPDRFSAQQFSDYHSELNMSSLELGDSALYFCASRGDRGTEAFFGQGTRLTVV.

The chain employs TRBV12-3 or TRBV12-4 and TRBJ2-3; perhaps TRBD2 as D (5 bases). The length of the CDR3 is 15 residues. V was clipped by 6 bases and J by 0 bases, with 13 bases between them. The CDR3 region is CASSPHPGSTDTQYF. The CDR3, as DNA: TGTGCCAGCAGCCCTCACCCGGGGAGCACAGATACGCAGTATTTT.

This chain joins TRBV9 and TRBJ2-7; D gene unclear. Trimming pared 6 bases from V and 0 bases from J, leaving 10 bases between. Germline V gives CDR1 SGDLS, CDR2 YYNGEE. This CDR3 comprises 13 residues. This CDR3 is CASNPGPSYEQYF. The CDR3 region has the DNA TGTGCCAGCAACCCCGGTCCCTCCTACGAGCAGTACTTC.

The rearrangement links TRBV9 to TRBJ1-4; a weak D match, TRBD1 (5 bases). Germline V gene lookup returns CDR1 SGDLS and CDR2 YYNGEE. The CDR3 loop spans 15 amino acids. V lost 0 bases and J lost 8, with 14 bases in between. The CDR3 region is CASSVGGAGREKLFF. The CDR3, as DNA: TGTGCCAGCAGCGTAGGAGGGGCAGGGAGGGAAAAACTGTTTTTT.

V gene TRBV14 combines with J gene TRBJ2-1; TRBD1 matches 10 bases. From germline, CDR1 is SGHDN and CDR2 FVKESK. V gave up 0 bases and J gave up 4 bases; unmatched junction bases: 6. This CDR3 region has 17 residues. CDR3 loop: CASSQDWGTGEYNEQFF. The CDR3 DNA follows: TGTGCCAGCAGCCAAGATTGGGGGACAGGGGAATACAATGAGCAGTTCTTC.

The chain recombines TRBV5-4 with TRBJ2-5; TRBD2 matches at 9 bases. V lost 2 bases to trimming and J lost 5 bases; unmatched junction nucleotides: 1. Germline CDR1 SGHNT, CDR2 YYREEE (reference sequence). The CDR3 sequence is 13 residues long. The CDR3: CASSFSGSETQYF. The DNA for the CDR3 is TGTGCCAGCAGCTTTAGCGGGAGTGAGACCCAGTACTTC.

The rearrangement uses TRBV12-3 or TRBV12-4 and TRBJ1-5; D may be TRBD1 (5 bases). The CDR3 consists of 16 residues. V was shortened by 1 base and J by 5 bases, with 15 bases between the two germline ends. CDR3 in amino acids: CASSLEIRDKDQPQHF. In DNA, the CDR3 is TGTGCCAGCAGTTTAGAAATCAGGGATAAGGATCAGCCCCAGCATTTT.

This clonotype was counted once. The CDR3: CASSYSFQGVRNIQYF. In DNA form, the CDR3 reads TGTGCCAGCAGTTACTCGTTTCAGGGGGTGAGAAACATTCAGTACTTC. The J gene is TRBJ2-4, the V gene TRBV6-2 or TRBV6-3; 7 bases fit TRBD1. Per germline, CDR1 MNHEY and CDR2 SVGEGT. The CDR3 covers 16 residues. Trimming cost V 0 bases and J 6 bases; bases outside gene matches: 8.

The CDR3 spells CAWSLGGRAGEQFF. The DNA of the CDR3 is TGTGCCTGGAGTCTTGGCGGGAGGGCAGGGGAGCAGTTCTTC. The chain employs TRBV30 and TRBJ2-1; 9 positions agree with TRBD2. Germline V gene data show CDR1 as GTSNPN and CDR2 as SVGIG (reference sequence). V lost 2 bases to trimming and J lost 10 bases; unmatched junction nucleotides: 9. This CDR3 contains 14 residues.

This chain connects TRBV6-1 to TRBJ1-5; TRBD1 matches 12 bases. Trimming took 7 bases from V and 1 from J; bases not matched to a gene: 11. The CDR3 is 18 amino acids. Germline V gene data show CDR1 as MNHNS and CDR2 as SASEGT. The CDR3 is CASTVPGQGARSNQPQHF. CDR3 coding DNA: TGTGCCAGCACCGTACCGGGACAGGGGGCGCGGAGCAATCAGCCCCAGCATTTT.

V is TRBV12-3 or TRBV12-4 and J is TRBJ1-2; D gene unclear. Trimming removed 4 bases from V and 7 bases from J, with 13 bases in between. CDR3 length: 13 residues. CDR3 in DNA: TGTGCCAGCAGTTCGGGTTTGGGCTCTGGCTACACCTTC. Its translation: CASSSGLGSGYTF.

The chain links TRBV30 to TRBJ1-6; 9 bases line up with TRBD1. The trim removed 5 bases at V and 9 bases at J, leaving 5 bases unmatched. The CDR3 sequence is 13 residues long. In germline, CDR1 is GTSNPN, CDR2 SVGIG (reference sequence). CDR3 DNA: TGTGCCTGGCACGGGACAGGGAGTTCACCCCTCCACTTT. Protein sequence: CAWHGTGSSPLHF.